This TCR beta chain was recorded in a study of shared clonotypes between healthy human individuals (TCRdb year 2020). Background for the entire study: Three men and a couple of women, aged 18 to 49 years, made up the cohort. Per donor, three plates each were used for CD4 naive and CD4 memory, two for CD8 naive, and one for CD8 memory. Blood TCR repertoires of five healthy adults were deeply sequenced to estimate repertoire size and the extent of clonotype sharing between individuals. To increase sequencing depth and limit assay-specific biases, TCR repertoire library preparation and sequencing were carried out by different laboratories using diverse techniques. Each donor's leukapheresis produced roughly between about 0.9 and 9.5 billion PBMCs. Overall study outcomes, separate from this receptor: Naive subsets generally had larger estimated clonotype richness than memory subsets did. Compared with non-shared clonotypes, clonotypes shared by all four sorted-subset donors had higher generation probabilities. Because the study included a small number of donors, the genetic and exposure-history diversity represented was limited. Across a few donors, 4.5% to 6.5% of naive CD4, over 3% of naive CD8, around 2.5% of memory CD4, and about 0.44% of memory CD8 clonotypes were shared. Incomplete sequencing was indicated by rarefaction of sorted-subset datasets, despite the large sequencing depth. Sampling was restricted to blood, and TCR repertoires in tissues likely differ from the TCR repertoires found in blood. Based on pairwise subsampling, the degree of clonotype sharing among donors was expected to be affected by sequencing depth.

Using the deep immunoSEQ assay, multiplex PCR amplified TCR CDR3 regions from genomic DNA. For each cell subset, the extracted genomic DNA was distributed evenly across all wells of several immunoSEQ 96-well plates, and each plate served as one replicate. For sorted subsets, each replicate PCR was loaded with 200 to 250 ng genomic DNA, equivalent to 25,000 to 35,000 T cell genomes. Purified libraries were measured with a Qubit 3.0 fluorometer, size-checked on a Bioanalyzer 2100, and measured again with the KAPA Library Quantification kit. Every immunoSEQ 96-well plate was sequenced on a separate single-read 150-cycle Illumina NextSeq 550 flow cell. As for the original processing: Because only junctional sequences without quality scores were contained in the immunoSEQ output, filtering matching that applied to full-length reads could not be performed. Sequences were annotated with PyIR, a Python wrapper for IgBLAST v1.9, and V/J genes and CDR3 were assigned using IMGT germline references. Reads with weak V/J assignments (E-value above 1e-6), missing CDR3, stop codons, out-of-frame junctions, or ambiguous translated residues were removed. V3J clonotypes were defined by identical inferred V gene, J gene, and CDR3 amino acid sequence. Percentage overlap between repertoires was calculated by dividing the number of shared unique clonotypes by the size of the smaller repertoire. Richness of each repertoire was evaluated using RTK rarefaction, the Chao1 estimator, and Recon v2.1 estimates of unobserved clonotypes. Generation probabilities for all TCRbeta clonotypes obtained by the gDNA method from a few donors were computed using OLGA. TCRdb obtained this table from immuneACCESS and retained in-frame rearrangements with V and J assigned. These tables miss some clones; where compared with another copy, unresolved V genes account for less than half of the shortfall, and the remainder is unexplained. Clonal size and the V and J genes are those of that table, whereas D and trimming came from the DNA. The sample includes some 2,000,000 clones, with approximately 96% observed a single time. The ten largest clonotypes hold roughly 0.13% of the sample.

Sequences SGHAT (CDR1) and FQNNGV (CDR2) are obtained from the germline V gene. V lost 7 bases and J lost 4 bases; the stretch between them is 23 bases long. The CDR3 starts with the cysteine, ends with the phenylalanine, and has 18 residues. Left in the record is the CDR3 DNA by itself, 54 bases read in frame from the first base. A note on this clone: The target of this receptor is not known. No per-base quality is available; no much larger clone lies one base away.

Donors were healthy HIV-negative adults with no recently reported acute infections or vaccinations. Every donor was a Caucasian adult living in Nashville, Tennessee, USA. Magnetic negative selection was used to enrich CD4+ T cells, after which naive cells were positively selected on CD45RA and the negative fraction became the memory subset. Blood was obtained by leukapheresis, after which PBMCs were separated by Ficoll-Histopaque density gradient centrifugation and cryopreserved in liquid nitrogen vapor phase. Analytical flow cytometry was used to check the purity and quantity of each magnetically sorted T cell population. Each sorted fraction had its genomic DNA isolated and then quantified by UV absorbance on a Nanodrop 2000c.

The specimen sequenced was naive CD4+ T cells sorted from blood. What the cell subset or site label conveys for this sample: CD45RA+ positively selected. The source is a man aged 18 to 30 in good health. The rearranged segments are TRBV11-2 and TRBJ2-6, with a weak D call of TRBD2 (6 bases match). The sequenced DNA is TGTGCCAGCACCTCATTCCGGGACTTGGTCCTCGGGGCCAACGTCCTGACTTTC. This encodes CASTSFRDLVLGANVLTF.